One T cell receptor (beta chain) is described in this entry. The antigen this receptor binds is unknown. The sample holds no much larger clone one base away, and base qualities are not on file. These data originate in a study of T cell changes during pregnancy in multiple sclerosis (dated by TCRdb to between 2019 and 2020). With regard to the full study: Changes in the T cell repertoire over the course of pregnancy were examined in this study in women with multiple sclerosis.

The CDR3 has 12 amino acids, counting the end cysteine and phenylalanine. The entry retains the CDR3 DNA only, 36 bases that are in frame from base 1. V lost 4 bases and J lost 4 bases; the stretch between them is 5 bases long. The library was produced with the immunoSEQ multiplex PCR assay. TCRdb mirrors the immuneACCESS table, restricted to in-frame sequences. Some clones are absent from its copies; in checked studies, under half trace to an unresolved V gene, and the reason for the others is unknown. This sample lists roughly 39,000 clones; 75% to 95% were detected once. 9% to 13% of the sample comes from the top ten.

This sequence originates from a female donor with multiple sclerosis, enrolled in a pregnancy study. Rearrangement joined TRBV5-3 to TRBJ2-2, with the identity of the D gene unclear. TRBV5-3 is annotated as an ORF whose role is uncertain. Sequenced here: CD8+ T cells from peripheral blood mononuclear cells, sampled after pregnancy. Here is the DNA: TGTGCCAGAAGCAACTCCACCGGGGAGCTGTTTTTT. This gives the protein CARSNSTGELFF.